Sequencing of this T cell receptor (beta chain) was carried out in a study of control samples from healthy donors and cancer patients. TCRdb's table, derived via immunoSEQ multiplex PCR, lists solely in-frame clones and lacks some. Of around 110,000 clones listed, 85% to 95% are singletons. Sample: blood. The clonotype was recovered from a man between 25 and 39 years old in good health.

CDR3 bases: TGTGCCAGCAGCTTAGCAGTAGCGGGGCGGGACATTCAGTACTTC. It specifies CASSLAVAGRDIQYF. The rearrangement links TRBV7-2 to TRBJ2-4, with 8 bases that match TRBD2. The CDR3 covers 15 residues. V shed 0 bases, J shed 8 bases, and the junction held 6 bases outside the gene matches. Looked up from germline, CDR1 is SGHTA and CDR2 is FQGNSA.